Sequencing of this T cell receptor (beta chain) was carried out in a study of T cells after yellow fever vaccination. Germline-derived CDR1 and CDR2 are SGHRS and YFSETQ. This CDR3 is built from 18 residues. V shed 3 bases and J shed 0 bases, with 21 bases lying between them. Study-level findings and limits: Although most clonotypes did not, a small share appeared in both CD4 and CD8 compartments.

This clonotype was seen repeatedly, ten times or more. What it recognizes is unknown. In TCRdb, the 5' RACE reads were re-called with MiXCR into one record per CDR3 protein. The table shows 200,000 to 300,000 distinct CDR3 sequences, with about 3.9% occurring only once. Source: PBMCs, taken 15 days after the yellow fever booster vaccination. J is TRBJ2-5 and V is TRBV5-1, with D tentatively TRBD2 (5 bases). The clonotype was recovered from a man between 18 and 29 years old who received the YFV17D yellow fever vaccine. The CDR3 region is CASSSPGRGNWYQETQYF. Written as DNA, the CDR3 is TGCGCCAGCAGCTCCCCGGGCCGGGGAAATTGGTACCAAGAGACCCAGTACTTC.